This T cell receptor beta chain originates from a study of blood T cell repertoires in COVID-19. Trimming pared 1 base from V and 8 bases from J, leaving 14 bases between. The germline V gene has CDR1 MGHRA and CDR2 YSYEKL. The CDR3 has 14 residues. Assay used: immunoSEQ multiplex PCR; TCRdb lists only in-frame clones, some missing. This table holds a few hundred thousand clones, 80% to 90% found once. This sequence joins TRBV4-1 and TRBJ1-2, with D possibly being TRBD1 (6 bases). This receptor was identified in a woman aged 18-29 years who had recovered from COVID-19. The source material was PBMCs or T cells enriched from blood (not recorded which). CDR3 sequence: CASSQVAGARGYTF. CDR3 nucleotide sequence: TGCGCCAGCAGCCAAGTGGCAGGGGCGCGGGGCTACACCTTC.